The rows below give T cell receptor beta chains drawn from one sample of a study of graft-versus-host responses after intestinal transplantation. No cognate antigen is known for these TCRs. Profiled with immunoSEQ multiplex PCR; TCRdb holds only in-frame clones, not every one. Of just under 50,000 clones listed, approximately 84% are singletons. This specimen was unstimulated CD4+ T cells sorted from spleen or lymph node cells, taken before transplant. These receptors were taken from a human donor who was the organ donor for an intestinal transplant. Both conserved end residues are part of each CDR3. D genes are given only for firm matches. Rows give clone size only sometimes, using once, few, many, or a class for an expanded clone.

d_call,clone_size,cdr3_length,j_call,v_call,cdr3_aa,cdr3_nt
TRBD2,-,15,TRBJ2-7,TRBV19,CASSIASGRVYEQYF,TGTGCCAGTAGTATAGCTAGCGGGAGGGTCTACGAGCAGTACTTC
-,-,14,TRBJ1-4,TRBV5-1,CASRAAPGGEKLFF,TGCGCCTCAAGGGCGGCTCCCGGTGGTGAAAAACTGTTTTTT
TRBD2,-,16,TRBJ2-5,TRBV7-7,CASSLGLAGYQETQYF,TGTGCCAGCAGCTTAGGACTAGCGGGGTACCAAGAGACCCAGTACTTC
-,-,14,TRBJ2-3,TRBV7-2,CASRLAHITDTQYF,TGTGCCAGCAGATTAGCACATATCACAGATACGCAGTATTTT
TRBD2,-,16,TRBJ2-1,TRBV5-4,CASSLNGEGTFNEQFF,TGTGCCAGCAGCTTGAACGGGGAGGGTACGTTCAATGAGCAGTTCTTC
TRBD2,-,18,TRBJ2-1,TRBV29-1,CSVAGLAGVSSSYNEQFF,TGCAGCGTTGCGGGACTAGCGGGGGTTTCGAGCTCCTACAATGAGCAGTTCTTC
-,-,12,TRBJ1-2,TRBV29-1,CSAALGGYGYTF,TGCAGCGCCGCACTGGGCGGATATGGCTACACCTTC
-,-,13,TRBJ1-1,TRBV5-1,CASSFLWMTEAFF,TGCGCCAGCAGCTTTTTATGGATGACTGAAGCTTTCTTT
-,-,14,TRBJ1-1,TRBV18,CASSPRQGNTEAFF,TGTGCCAGCTCACCAAGGCAGGGGAACACTGAAGCTTTCTTT
TRBD2,once,16,TRBJ2-5,TRBV4-1,CASSPLGGGGQETQYF,TGCGCCAGCAGCCCCCTTGGAGGCGGGGGACAAGAGACCCAGTACTTC
-,once,20,TRBJ2-7,TRBV6-1,CASSEASPMLTSRLTYEQYF,TGTGCCAGCAGTGAAGCGTCTCCGATGCTCACTAGTCGACTAACCTACGAGCAGTACTTC
-,-,14,TRBJ2-5,TRBV7-2,CASSSDLAQETQYF,TGTGCCAGCAGCTCCGACTTGGCCCAAGAGACCCAGTACTTC
TRBD1,few,15,TRBJ2-7,TRBV27,CASSLSGTGVYEQYF,TGTGCCAGCAGTTTAAGTGGGACAGGGGTGTACGAGCAGTACTTC
-,-,14,TRBJ2-3,TRBV19,CASSIGASQDTQYF,TGTGCCAGTAGTATAGGGGCTAGCCAAGATACGCAGTATTTT
-,-,13,TRBJ1-3,TRBV25-1,CASSQGGGNTIYF,TGTGCCAGCAGTCAAGGAGGAGGAAACACCATATATTTT
-,-,12,TRBJ2-3,TRBV5-1,CASSFSTDTQYF,TGCGCCAGCAGCTTCAGCACAGATACGCAGTATTTT
TRBD1,-,16,TRBJ1-4,TRBV5-6,CASSFRTGTYNEKLFF,TGTGCCAGCAGCTTTCGGACAGGGACGTACAATGAAAAACTGTTTTTT
-,-,14,TRBJ2-3,TRBV18,CASSRDSSTDTQYF,TGTGCCAGCTCACGGGACTCCTCCACAGATACGCAGTATTTT
-,-,16,TRBJ2-1,TRBV7-9,CASSPGNRNRFHEQFF,TGTGCCAGCAGCCCAGGGAATCGTAACAGGTTCCATGAGCAGTTCTTC
-,-,14,TRBJ2-5,TRBV18,CASSPRQYQETQYF,TGTGCCAGCTCACCTAGACAGTACCAAGAGACCCAGTACTTC
-,few,13,TRBJ2-7,TRBV6-5,CASRGAPGLEQYF,TGTGCCAGCAGAGGAGCCCCGGGACTCGAGCAGTACTTC
-,-,11,TRBJ2-4,TRBV20-1,CSAFGRGIQYF,TGCAGTGCTTTTGGTAGGGGCATTCAGTACTTC
TRBD1,-,16,TRBJ1-6,TRBV5-1,CASRFDRGLNNSPLHF,TGCGCCAGCAGATTCGACAGGGGGCTAAATAATTCACCCCTCCACTTT
-,-,15,TRBJ2-7,TRBV27,CASSSLSGGSYEQYF,TGTGCCAGCAGTTCCCTTAGCGGTGGCTCCTACGAGCAGTACTTC
TRBD2,-,16,TRBJ2-2,TRBV11-3,CASSPGTSGRNGELFF,TGTGCCAGCAGCCCGGGGACTAGCGGGAGAAACGGGGAGCTGTTTTTT
-,-,13,TRBJ1-1,TRBV7-6,CASSLTGLTEAFF,TGTGCCAGCAGCTTAACCGGCCTCACTGAAGCTTTCTTT
-,-,13,TRBJ1-2,TRBV6-1,CASSVLEGGGYTF,TGTGCCAGCAGTGTCTTGGAGGGGGGAGGCTACACCTTC
TRBD1,-,13,TRBJ1-2,TRBV18,CASSPGTDYGYTF,TGTGCCAGCTCACCAGGGACAGATTATGGCTACACCTTC
TRBD2,-,13,TRBJ2-1,TRBV30,CAWSGGAYNEQFF,TGTGCCTGGAGCGGGGGGGCCTACAATGAGCAGTTCTTC
TRBD2,few,14,TRBJ2-1,TRBV10-2,CASSGLAGANEQFF,TGCGCCAGCAGCGGGCTAGCGGGGGCCAATGAGCAGTTCTTC
-,few,11,TRBJ1-2,TRBV6-6,CASSYNYGYTF,TGTGCCAGCAGTTACAACTATGGCTACACCTTC
TRBD2,few,16,TRBJ2-7,TRBV19,CASSPRLAGGPYEQYF,TGTGCCAGTAGTCCTCGACTAGCGGGGGGGCCCTACGAGCAGTACTTC
-,-,16,TRBJ2-2,TRBV1,CPSSQEKRGGDGELFF,TGCCCCAGCAGCCAAGAGAAGCGGGGGGGCGACGGGGAGCTGTTTTTT
-,-,18,TRBJ1-5,TRBV5-4,CASSRRLPSSGSNQPQHF,TGTGCCAGCAGCCGACGACTCCCCTCCTCAGGTAGCAATCAGCCCCAGCATTTT
-,-,12,TRBJ2-2,TRBV2,CAIRKAPGELFF,TGTGCCATCCGCAAAGCTCCTGGGGAGCTGTTTTTT
-,-,15,TRBJ2-7,TRBV5-4,CASSLGDGGHYEQYF,TGTGCCAGCAGCTTGGGCGACGGGGGGCACTACGAGCAGTACTTC
-,-,14,TRBJ1-2,TRBV19,CASSIDLWGDGYTF,TGTGCCAGTAGTATAGATCTTTGGGGAGATGGCTACACCTTC
-,once,16,TRBJ1-4,TRBV6-5,CASSYSRGATNEKLFF,TGTGCCAGCAGTTACAGTAGGGGGGCAACTAATGAAAAACTGTTTTTT
TRBD2,-,14,TRBJ2-3,TRBV19,CASSPRLAGDTQYF,TGTGCCAGTAGTCCCCGACTAGCGGGAGATACGCAGTATTTT
TRBD2,-,15,TRBJ2-1,TRBV5-6,CASSLLPSGKREQFF,TGTGCCAGCAGCTTACTACCTAGCGGGAAGCGGGAGCAGTTCTTC
-,-,15,TRBJ1-5,TRBV7-9,CASSFGGAFNQPQHF,TGTGCCAGCAGCTTCGGGGGGGCTTTCAATCAGCCCCAGCATTTT
-,-,13,TRBJ1-2,TRBV2,CASTPDMGYGYTF,TGTGCCAGCACCCCGGACATGGGCTATGGCTACACCTTC
-,-,12,TRBJ2-7,TRBV4-2,CASSQIPAEQYF,TGTGCCAGCAGCCAAATCCCCGCCGAGCAGTACTTC
-,few,15,TRBJ1-5,TRBV6-1,CASTEGTGGNQPQHF,TGTGCCAGCACCGAAGGAACTGGGGGCAATCAGCCCCAGCATTTT
-,-,15,TRBJ2-3,TRBV9,CASSVDLGITDTQYF,TGTGCCAGCAGCGTAGACTTGGGGATCACAGATACGCAGTATTTT
-,-,14,TRBJ1-1,TRBV21-1,CASSKDRGRTEAFF,TGTGCCAGCAGCAAAGACAGGGGGCGCACTGAAGCTTTCTTT
TRBD1,-,16,TRBJ2-7,TRBV2,CASRLSGTGNGYEQYF,TGTGCCAGCCGATTATCCGGGACAGGGAATGGGTACGAGCAGTACTTC
-,-,13,TRBJ2-7,TRBV5-1,CASCRDGAYEQYF,TGCGCCAGCTGCCGGGACGGAGCCTACGAGCAGTACTTC
TRBD1,-,13,TRBJ2-7,TRBV29-1,CSVAGTGGYEQYF,TGCAGCGTTGCCGGGACAGGGGGCTACGAGCAGTACTTC
TRBD1,-,14,TRBJ2-5,TRBV10-3,CAISPDRGQETQYF,TGTGCCATCAGTCCTGACAGGGGGCAAGAGACCCAGTACTTC
-,-,10,TRBJ1-2,TRBV29-1,CSAGSYGYTF,TGCAGCGCTGGGTCCTATGGCTACACCTTC
TRBD1,few,14,TRBJ2-7,TRBV10-3,CAIGTGGKSYEQYF,TGTGCCATCGGGACAGGGGGCAAGTCCTACGAGCAGTACTTC
TRBD2,-,17,TRBJ2-1,TRBV18,CASSLGLAGGHYNEQFF,TGTGCCAGCTCACTGGGACTAGCGGGAGGCCACTACAATGAGCAGTTCTTC
-,-,16,TRBJ2-1,TRBV30,CAWSVRRGGVLDEQFF,TGTGCCTGGAGTGTACGCCGAGGGGGGGTCCTGGATGAGCAGTTCTTC
-,-,15,TRBJ2-6,TRBV2,CASRNLDSGANVLTF,TGTGCCAGCAGGAATTTAGACTCTGGGGCCAACGTCCTGACTTTC